These 11 T cell receptor beta chains came from one sample sequenced in a study of T-cell reconstitution after alpha-beta-depleted transplantation in children. Preparing the TCRbeta library involved the use of unique molecular identifiers. TCRdb used MiXCR to reprocess the PCR reads, holding one entry per CDR3 protein. The table lists some 450,000 distinct CDR3 sequences, 43% of them singletons. The material sequenced was PBMCs, taken before TCRalphabeta/CD19-depleted stem cell transplant. Receptor source: a girl aged 2-10 years with aplastic anemia, due to receive a stem cell transplant.

This clonotype was seen a few times. J is TRBJ1-1 and V is TRBV20-1; D not certain. The CDR3 contains 15 residues. Germline V gene sequence: CDR1 DFQATT, CDR2 SNEGSKA (reference sequence). V gave up 6 bases and J gave up 3 bases, with 20 bases separating them. In DNA, the CDR3 is TGCAGTGCACAGAAGGCTAACGTGCCCTACACTGAAGCTTTCTTT. As protein: CSAQKANVPYTEAFF.

This clonotype was counted only a few times. The genes are TRBV20-1 and TRBJ1-6; D unresolved. Trimming pared 0 bases from V and 6 bases from J, leaving 21 bases between. The CDR3 spans 18 residues. Germline V gene lookup returns CDR1 DFQATT and CDR2 SNEGSKA (reference sequence). Here the CDR3 reads CSARDQWAGASPNSPLHF. DNA for the CDR3: TGCAGTGCTAGAGATCAATGGGCAGGCGCTTCCCCTAATTCACCCCTCCACTTT.

This clonotype was recorded at least ten times. The chain recombines TRBV3-1 with TRBJ2-5; perhaps TRBD2 as D (6 bases). Trimming took 4 bases from V and 2 from J, leaving 11 bases between them. Germline loops: CDR1 LGHDT, CDR2 YNNKEL (reference sequence). The CDR3 totals 14 residues. In nucleotides, the CDR3 is TGTGCCAGCAGCCCGGGACTGGCGCAAGAGACCCAGTACTTC. This codes for CASSPGLAQETQYF.

V is TRBV6-5 and J is TRBJ2-2, with unresolved D. CDR1 and CDR2 from the germline V gene are MNHEY and SVGAGI. Trimming took off 4 bases at V and 3 bases at J, with 15 bases between the two ends. CDR3 size: 16 residues. The CDR3 DNA reads as TGTGCCAGCAGTTTAACCCACACGAGACACACCGGGGAGCTGTTTTTT. The encoded protein is CASSLTHTRHTGELFF.

This clonotype was seen repeatedly, ten times or more. The chain joins TRBV7-9 to TRBJ2-7; 7 bases are a match to TRBD2. Germline V gene sequence: CDR1 SEHNR, CDR2 FQNEAQ (reference sequence). This CDR3 has 17 amino acids. Trimming removed 4 bases from V and 2 bases from J; junction bases left unmatched: 14. This CDR3 reads CASSSEDLIAGAYEQYF. The DNA of the CDR3 is TGTGCCAGCAGCTCCGAGGATTTAATCGCGGGAGCCTACGAGCAGTACTTC.

The chain couples TRBV4-2 to TRBJ2-1, with 10 bases that match TRBD2. J was trimmed by 6 bases and V by 3 bases; bases with no gene match: 8. The CDR3 runs to 16 residues. Germline CDR1 LGHNA, CDR2 YNFKEQ. This CDR3 reads CASSHSSGRAINEQFF. The CDR3, as DNA: TGTGCCAGCAGCCACTCCAGCGGGAGGGCCATCAATGAGCAGTTCTTC.

The chain joins TRBV18 to TRBJ1-1, with D hard to call. CDR3 length: 13 amino acids. V was pared by 3 bases and J by 6 bases, with 11 bases between. Germline V gene lookup returns CDR1 KGHSH and CDR2 LQKENI. CDR3 sequence: CASSPVLTSEAFF. The DNA for the CDR3 is TGTGCCAGCTCACCTGTACTCACTTCTGAAGCTTTCTTT.

The V call is TRBV28, the J call TRBJ2-7; D is undetermined. The germline CDR1 and CDR2 sequences are MDHEN and SYDVKM. Trimming left V 0 bases short and J 3 bases short, with 9 bases between. The CDR3 runs 14 residues. The CDR3 reads CASSLWGYIYEQYF. CDR3 DNA sequence: TGTGCCAGCAGTTTATGGGGGTATATCTACGAGCAGTACTTC.

The chain links TRBV4-2 to TRBJ2-7; D is perhaps TRBD1 (7 bases). Trimming left V 3 bases short and J 3 bases short, with 15 bases between. Per germline, CDR1 LGHNA and CDR2 YNFKEQ. There are 15 residues in the CDR3. The CDR3 sequence: CASSQGQGGYYEQYF. CDR3 bases: TGTGCCAGCAGCCAGGGTCAGGGGGGATACTACGAGCAGTACTTC.

The J gene is TRBJ1-1, the V gene TRBV5-1; D is possibly TRBD1 (5 bases). The CDR3 spans 15 residues. V was trimmed by 6 bases and J by 2 bases, leaving 17 bases between them. Per the germline V gene, CDR1 is SGHRS and CDR2 is YFSETQ. CDR3 in DNA: TGCGCCAGCATGGGTGGGACCGTTCTCAACACTGAAGCTTTCTTT. Translated: CASMGGTVLNTEAFF. Full variable domain (remainder filled in from reference TRBV5-1 and TRBJ1-1): KAGVTQTPRYLIKTRGQQVTLSCSPISGHRSVSWYQQTPGQGLQFLFEYFSETQRNKGNFPGRFSGRQFSNSRSEMNVSTLELGDSALYLCASMGGTVLNTEAFFGQGTRLTVV.

The chain couples TRBV5-6 to TRBJ2-7; 7 nucleotides agree with TRBD2. V dropped 2 bases and J dropped 1; count of bases not matched to a gene: 9. The CDR3 has 16 amino acids. The germline CDR1 and CDR2 sequences are SGHDT and YYEEEE. Written as DNA, the CDR3 is TGTGCCAGCAGCTTACCGGGGGGTGGGAAGTCCTACGAGCAGTACTTC. It encodes CASSLPGGGKSYEQYF.